The 10 T cell receptor beta chains listed next were all sequenced from one sample in a study of Ad26.COV2.S vaccination and SARS-CoV-2 variants. Treatment described: around 19 received Ad26.COV2.S at low or high dose, single or two shots; several received placebo; per-sample allocation not given. Day 63 after the first vaccine or placebo injection was the time point for sampling. Sequencing used immunoSEQ multiplex PCR; TCRdb keeps in-frame clones, though not all of them. The data hold 350,000 to 400,000 clones, with about 85% observed a single time. The material was peripheral blood, obtained in a trial of Ad26.COV2.S vaccine versus placebo. The receptors derive from a person aged 18-65 years who received the Ad26.COV2.S COVID-19 vaccine or a placebo.

J is TRBJ2-1 and V is TRBV6-5; D may be TRBD1 (5 bases). Germline V gives CDR1 MNHEY, CDR2 SVGAGI. Trimming took off 4 bases at V and 2 bases at J, with 9 bases between the two ends. There are 14 residues in the CDR3. CDR3 sequence reads: CASSFRETYNEQFF. CDR3 nucleotide sequence: TGTGCCAGCAGTTTCAGGGAAACCTACAATGAGCAGTTCTTC.

DNA of the CDR3: TGTGCCAGCAGGCAAGTGGGGCGGAGCACAGATACGCAGTATTTT. Amino acids: CASRQVGRSTDTQYF. The chain couples TRBV6-5 to TRBJ2-3; D perhaps matches TRBD1 (5 bases). The CDR3 has 15 residues. Looked up from germline, CDR1 is MNHEY and CDR2 is SVGAGI. The ends were cut back, 6 bases at V and 0 bases at J, with 13 bases in the middle.

The V gene is TRBV5-6, the J gene TRBJ1-4, with 8 bases matching TRBD1. The CDR3 spans 15 residues. V lost 4 bases and J lost 7; bases outside the gene matches: 9. Germline lookup yields CDR1 SGHDT and CDR2 YYEEEE. This CDR3 is CASSLRTQGGEKLFF. The CDR3 region has the DNA TGTGCCAGCAGCCTAAGAACACAGGGGGGTGAAAAACTGTTTTTT.

As concerns this clone: Other nucleotide sequences from this sample produce the same CDR3. The chain has TRBV18 and TRBJ2-7; D ambiguous. The germline V and J ends were trimmed by 3 bases and 0 bases, with 6 bases remaining between them. CDR1 is KGHSH, CDR2 LQKENI, per germline. The CDR3 has 13 residues. The CDR3 spells CASSPSSSYEQYF. As DNA, the CDR3 is TGTGCCAGCTCACCTTCCTCCTCCTACGAGCAGTACTTC.

The chain recombines TRBV27 with TRBJ1-5, with D tentatively TRBD1 (5 bases). This CDR3 is built from 16 residues. V gave up 6 bases and J gave up 0 bases, with 15 bases separating them. Germline V gene data show CDR1 as MNHEY and CDR2 as SMNVEV (reference sequence). The CDR3 protein is CASSKGLTVSNQPQHF. Here the CDR3 DNA reads TGTGCCAGCAGCAAGGGACTGACAGTTAGCAATCAGCCCCAGCATTTT.

This clone was found a few times. The V and J genes are TRBV7-9 and TRBJ1-1; D possibly corresponds to TRBD1 (5 bases). Germline values: CDR1 SEHNR, CDR2 FQNEAQ (reference sequence). CDR3 length: 15 amino acids. V was trimmed by 5 bases and J by 0 bases, leaving 13 bases between them. DNA of the CDR3: TGTGCCAGCAGCAGCTTACAGGTATTGAACACTGAAGCTTTCTTT. Protein: CASSSLQVLNTEAFF.

This clone was detected only once. The gene calls are TRBV7-2 and TRBJ2-3, with D perhaps being TRBD1 or TRBD2 (5 bases each). In germline, CDR1 is SGHTA, CDR2 FQGNSA. The CDR3 is 14 amino acids. Trimming shortened V by 4 bases and J by 5 bases, and 13 bases separated the two germline ends. This CDR3 is CASSWDGPLDTQYF. CDR3 coding DNA: TGTGCCAGCAGCTGGGACGGGCCGTTAGATACGCAGTATTTT.

The V call is TRBV7-9, the J call TRBJ2-1; TRBD1 aligns across 9 bases. CDR1 is SEHNR and CDR2 is FQNEAQ in the germline V gene (reference sequence). The V and J ends lost 7 bases and 11 bases, in that order; junction bases with no gene match: 12. The CDR3 runs 14 residues. The CDR3 sequence is CASTIGQGNTQQFF. The CDR3 coding sequence is TGTGCCAGCACCATCGGACAGGGGAATACCCAGCAGTTCTTC.

The J gene is TRBJ2-1, the V gene TRBV5-6; 7 nucleotides align to TRBD1. The J segment lost 2 bases and the V segment lost 0 bases, leaving 2 bases of the junction unmatched. This CDR3 is 15 amino acids long. The germline gives CDR1 SGHDT, CDR2 YYEEEE. The CDR3 nucleotides are TGTGCCAGCAGCTTGGGTGACAGGGCCTACAATGAGCAGTTCTTC. This encodes CASSLGDRAYNEQFF.

V gene TRBV2 combines with J gene TRBJ2-1, with D possibly matching TRBD2 (6 bases). CDR1 is SNHLY, CDR2 FYNNEI, per germline. V was clipped by 6 bases and J by 8 bases, with 23 bases between them. This CDR3 contains 16 residues. CDR3 nucleotide sequence: TGTGCCAGCAGCCTGTTGAAGGGGACTCAGAAGGATGAGCAGTTCTTC. This encodes CASSLLKGTQKDEQFF. Full variable domain (remainder filled in from reference TRBV2 and TRBJ2-1): EPEVTQTPSHQVTQMGQEVILRCVPISNHLYFYWYRQILGQKVEFLVSFYNNEISEKSEIFDDQFSVERPDGSNFTLKIRSTKLEDSAMYFCASSLLKGTQKDEQFFGPGTRLTVL.